The 22 T cell receptor beta chains in this list originate from one sample, sequenced in a study of a mutant IDH1 vaccine in newly diagnosed glioma. Repertoires were generated with immunoSEQ multiplex PCR, while TCRdb's copy carries only in-frame clones and drops some. The repertoire holds tens of thousands of clones, with 82% as singletons. Their antigens remain unidentified. Regarding time point: week 47, end of study. Doses consisted of 300 ug of mutant IDH1 20-mer peptide each, paired with topical imiquimod. Sequencing was performed on PBMCs, taken from a glioma patient whose treatment included an IDH1 peptide vaccine. The receptors were gathered from a man aged 18 to 29 with glioma. Some clones in this sample may be carry-over from other donors' samples.

This chain links TRBV6-5 with TRBJ1-5; D is possibly TRBD1 (5 bases). The CDR3 runs 14 residues. Trimming stripped 2 bases from V and 4 bases from J, with 9 bases between. Germline V CDR1 and CDR2: MNHEY, SVGAGI. For the CDR3, the DNA is TGTGCCAGCAGTTACGGACAAGAAAATCAGCCCCAGCATTTT. Protein product: CASSYGQENQPQHF.

CDR3 in amino acids: CASSANRQGANLEAFF. The CDR3 region has the DNA TGTGCCAGCAGCGCCAACCGACAGGGGGCAAATCTTGAAGCTTTCTTT. The V gene is TRBV9, the J gene TRBJ1-1; 10 bases match TRBD1. CDR1 is SGDLS and CDR2 is YYNGEE in the germline V gene. The CDR3 is 16 amino acids. V shed 3 bases and J 7 bases; nucleotides not matched to a gene: 12.

J is TRBJ2-3 and V is TRBV5-4; 7 nucleotides match TRBD2. CDR1 and CDR2 from the germline V gene are SGHNT and YYREEE (reference sequence). The trim removed 4 bases at V and 2 bases at J, leaving 7 bases unmatched. The CDR3 spans 15 residues. The CDR3 region is CASSQAGTFTDTQYF. The CDR3 bases are TGTGCCAGCAGCCAAGCGGGGACTTTCACAGATACGCAGTATTTT.

The V and J genes are TRBV4-3 and TRBJ1-1; 9 nucleotides line up with TRBD1. Germline V lookup: CDR1 LGHNA, CDR2 YSLEER. V shed 4 bases and J 1 base; nucleotides not matched to a gene: 7. The CDR3 is 16 residues long. Here the CDR3 DNA reads TGCGCCAGCAGCCCCGGGACAGGGAGGGCGAACACTGAAGCTTTCTTT. Residues: CASSPGTGRANTEAFF.

The CDR3 coding sequence is TGTGCCTGGAAACCAGCGGGGGGGGCCCGGGCCAACGTCCTGACTTTC. Its translation: CAWKPAGGARANVLTF. The chain joins TRBV30 to TRBJ2-6; TRBD2 agrees at 10 bases. The V gene's germline CDR1 is GTSNPN and CDR2 SVGIG (reference sequence). This CDR3 comprises 16 residues. The junction had 8 bases not matched to a gene; V was cut back by 4 bases and J by 5 bases.

This clone was seen just once. V and J are TRBV18 and TRBJ2-4; D perhaps matches TRBD2 (7 bases). CDR1 and CDR2 (germline): KGHSH, LQKENI. The CDR3 loop spans 12 amino acids. With 4 bases removed from V and 8 bases from J, the gap between germline ends came to 9 bases. The CDR3 spells CASSQGGDIQYF. The CDR3 bases are TGTGCCAGCTCACAGGGGGGGGACATTCAGTACTTC.

The rearrangement joins TRBV9 to TRBJ2-7, with a possible D match to TRBD1 (6 bases). Trimming removed 3 bases from V and 5 bases from J, with 12 bases in between. CDR1 is SGDLS, CDR2 YYNGEE, per germline. The CDR3 is 13 amino acids. CDR3 loop: CASSAGPGDEQYF. CDR3 coding DNA: TGTGCCAGCAGCGCCGGTCCAGGGGACGAGCAGTACTTC. The complete variable domain, with remaining parts taken from reference TRBV9 and TRBJ2-7, reads DSGVTQTPKHLITATGQRVTLRCSPRSGDLSVYWYQQSLDQGLQFLIQYYNGEERAKGNILERFSAQQFPDLHSELNLSSLELGDSALYFCASSAGPGDEQYFGPGTRLTVT.

The chain employs TRBV18 and TRBJ1-2; 9 nucleotides match TRBD1. CDR3 size: 14 residues. V shed 6 bases and J 5 bases; nucleotides not matched to a gene: 7. Germline CDR1 is KGHSH and CDR2 is LQKENI. Here the CDR3 reads CASSLRQGVYGYTF. DNA for the CDR3: TGTGCCAGCTCCCTCAGACAGGGGGTTTATGGCTACACCTTC.

This chain links TRBV5-1 with TRBJ1-6; 7 nucleotides agree with TRBD1. Trimming cost V 4 bases and J 0 bases; bases outside gene matches: 13. The CDR3 totals 19 residues. Germline CDR1 reads SGHRS; CDR2 reads YFSETQ. CDR3 sequence reads: CASSPGDRLSRSYNSPLHF. The CDR3 coding sequence is TGCGCCAGCAGCCCGGGGGACAGACTTTCCCGCTCCTATAATTCACCCCTCCACTTT.

The chain has TRBV4-3 and TRBJ1-2; D ambiguous. The germline V and J ends were trimmed by 1 base and 2 bases, with 14 bases remaining between them. Germline CDR1 reads LGHNA; CDR2 reads YSLEER. This CDR3 is built from 16 residues. The DNA of the CDR3 is TGCGCCAGCAGCCAAGCGGTAAACATACTAAACTATGGCTACACCTTC. It encodes CASSQAVNILNYGYTF.

This chain uses TRBV4-1 with TRBJ1-2; 9 bases are shared with TRBD1. The trim removed 5 bases at V and 3 bases at J, leaving 4 bases unmatched. This CDR3 spans 14 amino acids. Germline CDR1 is MGHRA and CDR2 is YSYEKL. The CDR3 DNA is TGCGCCAGCAGCGTGACAGGGGGGGACTATGGCTACACCTTC. It translates to CASSVTGGDYGYTF.

The chain uses TRBV4-3 and TRBJ2-7; D unclear. The CDR3 consists of 15 residues. V lost 0 bases to trimming and J lost 2 bases, with 11 bases between them. The germline V gene has CDR1 LGHNA and CDR2 YSLEER. The CDR3 spells CASSQDRVMTYEQYF. DNA for the CDR3: TGCGCCAGCAGCCAAGACCGGGTGATGACCTACGAGCAGTACTTC.

The V call is TRBV28, the J call TRBJ1-5, with 8 bases aligning to TRBD1. The V gene's germline CDR1 is MDHEN and CDR2 SYDVKM. Trimming took 2 bases from V and 5 from J; bases not matched to a gene: 5. The CDR3 runs 15 residues. In DNA form, the CDR3 reads TGTGCCAGCAGTTTACGGGACAGGCGGTATCAGCCCCAGCATTTT. Amino acids: CASSLRDRRYQPQHF.

This clone came up a few times. This sequence joins TRBV11-2 and TRBJ2-3, with 7 bases matching TRBD2. Germline loops: CDR1 SGHAT, CDR2 FQNNGV. Trimming cost V 4 bases and J 4 bases; bases outside gene matches: 8. This CDR3 is 15 amino acids long. CDR3 sequence (DNA): TGTGCCAGCAGCTGGTTAGCGGGCGCGGCAGATACGCAGTATTTT. This gives the protein CASSWLAGAADTQYF.

The chain combines TRBV28 with TRBJ1-2; D unresolved. This CDR3 contains 14 residues. Trimming left V 3 bases short and J 2 bases short, with 10 bases between. Germline V gives CDR1 MDHEN, CDR2 SYDVKM. The CDR3 region has the DNA TGTGCCAGCAGTTTGGGTGGGAGGAACTATGGCTACACCTTC. This gives the protein CASSLGGRNYGYTF.

This chain uses TRBV11-2 with TRBJ2-7; TRBD2 is a possible D gene (5 bases). V was clipped by 0 bases and J by 3 bases, with 18 bases between them. This CDR3 is built from 17 residues. Germline V lookup: CDR1 SGHAT, CDR2 FQNNGV. CDR3 sequence: CASSLEGALNTIYEQYF. CDR3 bases: TGTGCCAGCAGCTTAGAGGGAGCGCTCAATACGATCTACGAGCAGTACTTC.

V gene TRBV25-1 combines with J gene TRBJ1-2; a possible D gene is TRBD1 (6 bases). This CDR3 region has 14 residues. Germline V gene lookup returns CDR1 MGHDK and CDR2 SYGVNS. Trimming pared 3 bases from V and 8 bases from J, leaving 16 bases between. Written as DNA, the CDR3 is TGTGCCAGCAGTGATCCGGGACACCTAAAAGGCTACACCTTC. It encodes CASSDPGHLKGYTF.

The chain has TRBV7-2 and TRBJ1-4, with 7 bases identical to TRBD1. J was trimmed by 0 bases and V by 6 bases; bases with no gene match: 13. The CDR3 totals 18 residues. CDR1 and CDR2 (germline): SGHTA, FQGNSA. CDR3 bases: TGTGCCAGCAGTATAGCCCGGGACAGAGCACCAACTAATGAAAAACTGTTTTTT. This translates into CASSIARDRAPTNEKLFF.

V usage is TRBV7-9 and J usage is TRBJ1-1; D is unresolved. CDR3 length: 14 residues. CDR1 and CDR2 from the germline V gene are SEHNR and FQNEAQ (reference sequence). Trimming pared 0 bases from V and 7 bases from J, leaving 12 bases between. This chain's CDR3 is CASSLAPEFGEAFF. The CDR3 DNA sequence: TGTGCCAGCAGCTTAGCCCCCGAGTTCGGTGAAGCTTTCTTT.

The rearrangement uses TRBV6-5 and TRBJ1-6; 8 bases are a match to TRBD1. Germline V gene data show CDR1 as MNHEY and CDR2 as SVGAGI. This CDR3 has 14 residues. With 6 bases clipped from V and 9 bases from J, the junction kept 7 bases outside the gene matches. CDR3: CASRPGQGPSPLHF. The CDR3 coding sequence is TGTGCCAGCAGACCCGGACAGGGACCTTCACCCCTCCACTTT.

The CDR3 spells CASSRINSPLHF. The CDR3 nucleotides are TGTGCCAGCAGCCGAATTAATTCACCCCTCCACTTT. This chain connects TRBV14 to TRBJ1-6, with no clear D. Germline-derived CDR1 and CDR2 are SGHDN and FVKESK. The length of the CDR3 is 12 residues. V lost 4 bases and J 6 bases, leaving 4 bases between the germline ends.

The sample holds a few counts of this clone. The chain is built from TRBV23-1 and TRBJ1-5; 8 nucleotides align to TRBD1. TRBV23-1 is classed as an ORF, of uncertain function. V gave up 6 bases and J gave up 3 bases; unmatched junction bases: 13. This CDR3 region has 17 residues. The CDR3 here is CASRGPDLQGDNQPQHF. The DNA for the CDR3 is TGCGCCAGCAGAGGACCGGACTTACAGGGGGACAATCAGCCCCAGCATTTT.